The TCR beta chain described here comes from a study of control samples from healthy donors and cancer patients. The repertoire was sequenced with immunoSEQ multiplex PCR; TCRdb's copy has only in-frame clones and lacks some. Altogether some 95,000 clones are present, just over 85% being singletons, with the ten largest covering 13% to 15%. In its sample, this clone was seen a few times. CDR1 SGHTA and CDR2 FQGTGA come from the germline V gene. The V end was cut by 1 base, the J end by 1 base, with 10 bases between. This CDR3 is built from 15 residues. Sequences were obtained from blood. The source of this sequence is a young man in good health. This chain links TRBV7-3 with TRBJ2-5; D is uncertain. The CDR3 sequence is CASSLSSSRQETQYF. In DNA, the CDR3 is TGTGCCAGCAGCTTAAGCTCGAGCCGCCAAGAGACCCAGTACTTC.